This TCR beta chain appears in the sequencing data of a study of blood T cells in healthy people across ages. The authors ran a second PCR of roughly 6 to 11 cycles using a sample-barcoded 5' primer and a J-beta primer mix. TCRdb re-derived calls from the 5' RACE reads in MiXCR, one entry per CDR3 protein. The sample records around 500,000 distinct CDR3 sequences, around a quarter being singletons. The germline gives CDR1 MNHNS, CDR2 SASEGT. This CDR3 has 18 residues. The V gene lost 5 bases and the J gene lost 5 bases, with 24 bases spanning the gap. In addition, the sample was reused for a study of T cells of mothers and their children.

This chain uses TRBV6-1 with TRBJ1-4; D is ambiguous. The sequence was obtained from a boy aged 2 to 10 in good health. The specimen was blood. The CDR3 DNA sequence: TGTGCCAGCAGTCCGCCGCCAGGAGATCGACTTCAAAATGAAAAACTGTTTTTT. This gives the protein CASSPPPGDRLQNEKLFF.